This entry lists 32 T cell receptor beta chains sequenced from one sample in a study of T cell responses to AZD1222 COVID-19 vaccine. Repertoires were generated with immunoSEQ multiplex PCR, while TCRdb's copy carries only in-frame clones and drops some. The sample yields about 130,000 clones, just under 95% seen once. The sequenced sample was peripheral blood, obtained 28 days after the second AZD1222 dose. These receptors all come from an adult who received the AZD1222 COVID-19 vaccine.

The chain joins TRBV6-5 to TRBJ1-6; D is undetermined. Germline V lookup: CDR1 MNHEY, CDR2 SVGAGI. The V end lost 6 bases, the J end lost 10 bases, and 16 bases lay between the germline ends. CDR3 size: 14 residues. DNA of the CDR3: TGTGCCAGCAGGAGGGCAGACGAAGGCTCACCCCTCCACTTT. It specifies CASRRADEGSPLHF.

The chain joins TRBV7-2 to TRBJ1-5, with D unresolved. CDR1 is SGHTA and CDR2 is FQGNSA in the germline V gene. The V gene lost 0 bases and the J gene lost 4 bases, with 10 bases spanning the gap. The CDR3 sequence is 15 residues long. CDR3 protein: CASSLALGENQPQHF. CDR3 DNA sequence: TGTGCCAGCAGCTTAGCGCTGGGCGAGAATCAGCCCCAGCATTTT.

The chain carries TRBV14 and TRBJ1-1, with D uncertain. Germline V gene data show CDR1 as SGHDN and CDR2 as FVKESK. V gave up 3 bases and J gave up 6 bases, with 11 bases separating them. The CDR3 contains 13 residues. The CDR3 nucleotides are TGTGCCAGCAGCCAGAGGGCTTTAGCTGAAGCTTTCTTT. This translates into CASSQRALAEAFF.

This chain links TRBV10-3 with TRBJ1-6; D gene uncertain. The CDR3 spans 14 residues. CDR1 ENHRY and CDR2 SYGVKD come from the germline V gene. Trimming removed 3 bases from V and 5 bases from J, with 8 bases in between. The CDR3 nucleotides are TGTGCCATCAGTGAAGGGCAGAATAATTCACCCCTCCACTTT. This gives the protein CAISEGQNNSPLHF.

The CDR3 nucleotides are TGTGCCAGCAGCCACGAAAGGGCTGAAGCTTTCTTT. It translates to CASSHERAEAFF. The rearrangement uses TRBV3-1 (or the pseudogene TRBV3-2) and TRBJ1-1; D remains unclear. The V and J ends lost 3 bases and 6 bases respectively, with 8 bases between them. The CDR3 is 12 amino acids. Germline CDR1 is LGHDT and CDR2 is YNNKEL (reference sequence).

Written as DNA, the CDR3 is TGTGCCAGCAGCTTAGTCCAGGGGGCTGAAGCTTTCTTT. It specifies CASSLVQGAEAFF. The rearrangement uses TRBV11-3 and TRBJ1-1, with TRBD1 matching 7 bases. Germline loops: CDR1 SGHNT, CDR2 YENEEA. V was pared by 1 base and J by 6 bases, with 2 bases of the junction left unmatched. CDR3 length: 13 residues.

Concerning this clone itself: Other DNA sequences in the same sample also yield this CDR3. The rearrangement links TRBV11-2 to TRBJ1-2; D may be TRBD1 (6 bases). CDR1 is SGHAT and CDR2 is FQNNGV in the germline V gene. The CDR3 totals 13 residues. V gave up 0 bases and J gave up 8 bases, with 10 bases separating them. CDR3 residues: CASSLDGGGGYTF. CDR3 in DNA: TGTGCCAGCAGCTTAGATGGAGGGGGAGGCTACACCTTC.

V and J are TRBV5-6 and TRBJ2-3, with D perhaps matching TRBD2 (6 bases). The CDR3 is made up of 15 amino acids. Trimming took off 2 bases at V and 4 bases at J, with 14 bases between the two ends. Germline CDR1 reads SGHDT; CDR2 reads YYEEEE. The CDR3 DNA reads as TGTGCCAGCAGCTTACAGACTAAGCGGGCAGATACGCAGTATTTT. Translated: CASSLQTKRADTQYF.

The chain is built from TRBV5-1 and TRBJ2-7, with D possibly being TRBD1 or TRBD2 (6 bases each). Germline V gives CDR1 SGHRS, CDR2 YFSETQ. CDR3 length: 14 residues. V was cut by 1 base and J by 2 bases, with 10 bases left in between. The CDR3 loop reads CASSLYGGPYEQYF. CDR3 DNA: TGCGCCAGCAGCTTGTACGGGGGCCCCTACGAGCAGTACTTC.

This chain uses TRBV3-1 (or the pseudogene TRBV3-2) with TRBJ2-5; D uncertain. V dropped 5 bases and J dropped 0 bases, with 1 base sitting between them. Germline CDR1 LGHDT, CDR2 YNNKEL (reference sequence). CDR3 size: 11 residues. Here the CDR3 reads CASSYQETQYF. CDR3 coding DNA: TGTGCCAGCAGCTACCAAGAGACCCAGTACTTC.

This chain links TRBV9 with TRBJ2-6; TRBD1 matches at 8 bases. The V gene end was trimmed by 0 bases and the J gene end by 2 bases; junction bases not matched to a gene: 10. CDR3 length: 19 amino acids. Germline CDR1 reads SGDLS; CDR2 reads YYNGEE. CDR3 region: CASSVAGGQGLTGANVLTF. The CDR3 nucleotides read TGTGCCAGCAGCGTAGCAGGAGGACAGGGTCTTACTGGGGCCAACGTCCTGACTTTC.

As DNA, the CDR3 is TGTGCCAGCGGACGACTAGCGGAGGCCTACGAGCAGTACTTC. This codes for CASGRLAEAYEQYF. The chain links TRBV5-4 to TRBJ2-7, with 9 bases matching TRBD2. V shed 7 bases and J 2 bases; nucleotides not matched to a gene: 7. The CDR3 is 14 residues long. Per germline, CDR1 SGHNT and CDR2 YYREEE (reference sequence).

The chain is built from TRBV9 and TRBJ2-5, with D perhaps matching TRBD2 (6 bases). The CDR3 has 14 amino acids. With 7 bases removed from V and 6 bases from J, the gap between germline ends came to 19 bases. Germline V CDR1 and CDR2: SGDLS, YYNGEE. CDR3 in amino acids: CASGGVGGDQTQYF. The CDR3 nucleotides are TGTGCCAGCGGTGGCGTGGGGGGAGACCAGACCCAGTACTTC.

This chain joins TRBV7-8 and TRBJ1-3; no reliable D call. The V and J ends lost 1 base and 4 bases respectively, with 14 bases between them. Germline CDR1 and CDR2: SGHVS and FQNEAQ. The CDR3 covers 16 residues. The CDR3 sequence is CASSLGAWVGGNTIYF. As DNA, the CDR3 is TGTGCCAGCAGCTTAGGGGCATGGGTTGGAGGAAACACCATATATTTT.

The chain employs TRBV6-6 and TRBJ1-1; no reliable D call. From germline, CDR1 is MNHNY and CDR2 SVGAGI (reference sequence). V lost 9 bases and J lost 1, with 12 bases in between. The CDR3 is made up of 13 amino acids. The CDR3 reads CASSSGSNTEAFF. Here the CDR3 DNA reads TGTGCCAGTAGCTCCGGATCGAACACTGAAGCTTTCTTT.

The table lists this clone with a count of one. The chain combines TRBV10-3 with TRBJ1-2; 8 bases are a match to TRBD1. The CDR3 consists of 16 residues. Germline V gene sequence: CDR1 ENHRY, CDR2 SYGVKD. The J segment lost 3 bases and the V segment lost 2 bases, leaving 8 bases of the junction unmatched. In nucleotides, the CDR3 is TGTGCCATCAGTGAGCCGGGACAGGCCGACTACTATGGCTACACCTTC. Its translation: CAISEPGQADYYGYTF.

The rearrangement joins TRBV9 to TRBJ1-1; the D gene is possibly TRBD1 (5 bases). The CDR3 spans 13 residues. V lost 0 bases, J lost 5 bases, and 8 bases lay in between. Germline assignment: CDR1 SGDLS and CDR2 YYNGEE. CDR3 nucleotides: TGTGCCAGCAGCGTAGCCGGGGCTACTGAAGCTTTCTTT. This encodes CASSVAGATEAFF.

The chain is built from TRBV19 and TRBJ1-6; D remains ambiguous. There are 14 residues in the CDR3. Deletions cut 0 bases from V and 10 bases from J, with 10 bases between. The germline V gene has CDR1 LNHDA and CDR2 SQIVND (reference sequence). This chain's CDR3 is CASSIDHSASPLHF. For the CDR3, the DNA is TGTGCCAGTAGTATAGACCACTCAGCATCACCCCTCCACTTT.

The CDR3 is CASSEMDRGLRQETQYF. The CDR3 DNA follows: TGCGCCAGCAGTGAGATGGACAGGGGGCTGAGACAAGAGACCCAGTACTTC. J is TRBJ2-5 and V is TRBV10-1; TRBD1 agrees at 11 bases. CDR1 is WNHNN and CDR2 is SYGVQD in the germline V gene (reference sequence). With V trimmed by 2 bases and J by 2 bases, 7 bases remained unmatched. This CDR3 has 17 amino acids.

This chain uses TRBV27 with TRBJ2-1; D is unresolved. The CDR3 contains 14 residues. Germline V CDR1 and CDR2: MNHEY, SMNVEV (reference sequence). The ends were cut back, 4 bases at V and 7 bases at J, with 14 bases in the middle. As DNA, the CDR3 is TGTGCCAGCAGTTCCCCGATCGTGGGTAATGAGCAGTTCTTC. Translating it yields CASSSPIVGNEQFF.

This rearrangement joins TRBV29-1 to TRBJ1-2, with a tentative D call TRBD1 (5 bases). Between the trimmed V and J ends, which lost 3 bases and 8 bases, there was a span of 16 bases. The germline V gene has CDR1 SQVTM and CDR2 ANQGSEA. The CDR3 consists of 13 residues. The CDR3 loop is CSVEGRDEFGYTF. DNA of the CDR3: TGCAGCGTTGAGGGCAGGGACGAATTCGGCTACACCTTC.

The V gene is TRBV28, the J gene TRBJ2-7, with D unresolved. Per the germline V gene, CDR1 is MDHEN and CDR2 is SYDVKM. This CDR3 has 13 amino acids. Trimming removed 5 bases at V and 2 bases at J, with 10 bases between. This CDR3 reads CASSPPEAYEQYF. CDR3 sequence (DNA): TGTGCCAGCAGTCCCCCCGAAGCCTACGAGCAGTACTTC.

This chain connects TRBV7-9 to TRBJ1-1; no reliable D call. The V gene's germline CDR1 is SEHNR and CDR2 FQNEAQ (reference sequence). Trimming stripped 1 base from V and 8 bases from J, with 11 bases between. The CDR3 has 13 residues. The CDR3 nucleotides are TGTGCCAGCAGCTTAGAGGAAGATTTAGAAGCTTTCTTT. Encoded protein: CASSLEEDLEAFF.

The chain recombines TRBV4-3 with TRBJ1-1; D unresolved. Trimming pared 6 bases from V and 0 bases from J, leaving 8 bases between. From germline, CDR1 is LGHNA and CDR2 YSLEER. There are 13 residues in the CDR3. In DNA form, the CDR3 reads TGCGCCAGCAGTCGACAAATGAACACTGAAGCTTTCTTT. Translating it yields CASSRQMNTEAFF.

The J gene is TRBJ2-7, the V gene TRBV7-2; D is possibly TRBD1 (5 bases). This CDR3 has 15 amino acids. Germline V gives CDR1 SGHTA, CDR2 FQGNSA. V was pared by 4 bases and J by 0 bases, with 13 bases between. DNA of the CDR3: TGTGCCAGCAGCTCCAGACAGTCTATCTCCTACGAGCAGTACTTC. Protein: CASSSRQSISYEQYF.

The chain uses TRBV6-5 and TRBJ2-3, with TRBD2 matching over 9 bases. Germline V CDR1 and CDR2: MNHEY, SVGAGI. J gave up 4 bases and V 0 bases, and 5 bases lay outside the gene matches. The CDR3 covers 16 residues. The CDR3 protein is CASSYSSSGIADTQYF. CDR3 coding DNA: TGTGCCAGCAGTTACTCATCTAGCGGGATAGCAGATACGCAGTATTTT.

This clone showed up just once. The V gene is TRBV5-8, the J gene TRBJ1-4; no firm D call. CDR3 length equals 12 residues. V dropped 0 bases and J dropped 10 bases, with 7 bases sitting between them. CDR1 and CDR2 from the germline V gene are SGHTS and YDEGEE. CDR3 in DNA: TGTGCCAGCAGCTTGGTCCGGGGAAAACTGTTTTTT. Its protein is CASSLVRGKLFF.

The rearrangement joins TRBV29-1 to TRBJ2-5, with TRBD1 identical over 7 bases. The CDR3 spans 16 residues. With V trimmed by 5 bases and J by 2 bases, 14 bases remained unmatched. Germline CDR1 reads SQVTM; CDR2 reads ANQGSEA. This CDR3 is CSVFPMFDREQETQYF. In DNA, the CDR3 is TGCAGCGTTTTTCCCATGTTTGACAGGGAACAAGAGACCCAGTACTTC.

This chain uses TRBV7-2 with TRBJ2-5; the D gene is possibly TRBD2 (6 bases). Per the germline V gene, CDR1 is SGHTA and CDR2 is FQGNSA. V was clipped by 3 bases and J by 4 bases, with 18 bases between them. The CDR3 loop spans 16 amino acids. The CDR3 loop is CASSLDYAPGSETQYF. The CDR3 DNA follows: TGTGCCAGCAGCTTGGACTATGCCCCGGGGTCAGAGACCCAGTACTTC.

The V gene is TRBV29-1, the J gene TRBJ2-3; 9 bases are shared with TRBD2. CDR3 length equals 17 residues. Looked up from germline, CDR1 is SQVTM and CDR2 is ANQGSEA. J gave up 5 bases and V 5 bases, and 17 bases lay outside the gene matches. CDR3 DNA: TGCAGCGTTCTTCCTTGGCGGGGGGGAAGAATGATAGATACGCAGTATTTT. Its translation: CSVLPWRGGRMIDTQYF.

The rearrangement uses TRBV11-3 and TRBJ1-3; no reliable D call. Trimming took 9 bases from V and 3 from J, leaving 12 bases between them. Germline V gene lookup returns CDR1 SGHNT and CDR2 YENEEA. This CDR3 is 13 amino acids long. CDR3 sequence: CASSGSSGNTIYF. CDR3 in DNA: TGTGCCAGTTCGGGGTCCAGTGGAAACACCATATATTTT.

This clone was seen a single time. The chain uses TRBV9 and TRBJ1-6, with D perhaps TRBD1 (5 bases). The germline gives CDR1 SGDLS, CDR2 YYNGEE. The V end lost 0 bases, the J end lost 4 bases, and 11 bases lay between the germline ends. This CDR3 region has 16 residues. The CDR3, as DNA: TGTGCCAGCAGCGTAGCTTTAGGACAATATAATTCACCCCTCCACTTT. Translated, it gives CASSVALGQYNSPLHF.